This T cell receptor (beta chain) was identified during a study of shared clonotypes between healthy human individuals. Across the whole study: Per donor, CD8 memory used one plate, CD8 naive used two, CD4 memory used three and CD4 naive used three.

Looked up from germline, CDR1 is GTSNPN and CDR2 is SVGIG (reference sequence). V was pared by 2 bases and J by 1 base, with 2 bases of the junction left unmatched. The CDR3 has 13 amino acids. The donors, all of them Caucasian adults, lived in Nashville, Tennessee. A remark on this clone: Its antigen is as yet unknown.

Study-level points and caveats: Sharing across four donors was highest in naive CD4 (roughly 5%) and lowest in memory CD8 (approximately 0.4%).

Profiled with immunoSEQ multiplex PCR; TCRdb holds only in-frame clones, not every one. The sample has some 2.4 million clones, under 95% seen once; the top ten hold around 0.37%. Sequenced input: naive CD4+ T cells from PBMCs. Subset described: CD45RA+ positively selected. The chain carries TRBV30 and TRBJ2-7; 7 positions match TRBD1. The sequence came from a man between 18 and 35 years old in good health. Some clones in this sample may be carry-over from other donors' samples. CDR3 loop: CAWSTGVSYEQYF. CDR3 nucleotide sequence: TGTGCCTGGAGTACAGGGGTATCCTACGAGCAGTACTTC.